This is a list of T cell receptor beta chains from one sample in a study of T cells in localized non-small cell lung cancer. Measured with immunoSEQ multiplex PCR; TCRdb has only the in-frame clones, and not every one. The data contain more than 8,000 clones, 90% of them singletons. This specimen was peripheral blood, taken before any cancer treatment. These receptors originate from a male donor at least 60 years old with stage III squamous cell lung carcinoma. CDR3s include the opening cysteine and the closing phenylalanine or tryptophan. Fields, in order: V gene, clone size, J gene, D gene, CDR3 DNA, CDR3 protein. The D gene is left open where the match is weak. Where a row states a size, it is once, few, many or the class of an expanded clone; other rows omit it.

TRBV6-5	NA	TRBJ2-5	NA	TGTGCCAGCAGCGGCCTAGGCGGGCAAGAGACCCAGTACTTC	CASSGLGGQETQYF
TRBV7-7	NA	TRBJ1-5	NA	TGTGCTAGCAGCTTAACGAAGAAGGGGGTTAATCAGCCCCAGCATTTT	CASSLTKKGVNQPQHF
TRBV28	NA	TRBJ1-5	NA	TGTGCCAGCAGTCCCTTTTCACCCCAAAAGCCCCAGCATTTT	CASSPFSPQKPQHF
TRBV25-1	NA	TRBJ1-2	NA	TGTGCCAGCAGAGGTACTATCTATGGCTACACCTTC	CASRGTIYGYTF
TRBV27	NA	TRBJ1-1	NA	TGTGCCAGCAGTTTATCGTGGAGGGATACTGAAGCTTTCTTT	CASSLSWRDTEAFF
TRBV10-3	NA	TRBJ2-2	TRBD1	TGTGCCATCAGTGTTTCCAGGGGGTCCGGGGAGCTGTTTTTT	CAISVSRGSGELFF
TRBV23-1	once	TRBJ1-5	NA	TGCGCCAGCAGTCAATTGGAACAGGCCATATATCAGCCCCAGCATTTT	CASSQLEQAIYQPQHF
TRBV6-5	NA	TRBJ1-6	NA	TGTGCCAGCAGGGACGGGGGGGATAATTCACCCCTCCACTTT	CASRDGGDNSPLHF
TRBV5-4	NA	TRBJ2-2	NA	TGTGCCAGCAGCTTAGGGGTCAGGGCTTGGACCGGGGAGCTGTTTTTT	CASSLGVRAWTGELFF
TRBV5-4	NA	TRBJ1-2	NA	TGTGCCAGCAGCTTGACACCCGGGACTCTAAGGGACTATGGCTACACCTTC	CASSLTPGTLRDYGYTF
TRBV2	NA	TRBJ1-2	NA	TGTGCCAGCAGTGTTAGTGGGGGGGGCTTCGGCTATGGCTACACCTTC	CASSVSGGGFGYGYTF
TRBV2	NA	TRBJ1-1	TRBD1	TGTGCCAGCACTCTGGGACAGTCCACTGAAGCTTTCTTT	CASTLGQSTEAFF
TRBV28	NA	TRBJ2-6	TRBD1	TGTGCCAGCAGGGAGACAGGGGGCCCGCTCTCTGGGGCCAACGTCCTGACTTTC	CASRETGGPLSGANVLTF
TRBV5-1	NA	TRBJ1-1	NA	TGCGCCAGCAGCGCGGTGGGGCAGAACACTGAAGCTTTCTTT	CASSAVGQNTEAFF
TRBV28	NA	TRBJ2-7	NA	TGTGCCAGCGCAGACAGTAGCACCTACGAGCAGTACTTC	CASADSSTYEQYF
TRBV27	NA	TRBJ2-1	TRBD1	TGTGCCAGCAGTTTTTCGACAGGGATTGGCAATGAGCAGTTCTTC	CASSFSTGIGNEQFF
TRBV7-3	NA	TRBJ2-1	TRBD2	TGTGCCAGCAGTTCTAGCGGGGAGTACAATGAGCAGTTCTTC	CASSSSGEYNEQFF
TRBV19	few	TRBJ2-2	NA	TGTGCCAGTAGTGGGGGTGCCGGGGAGCTGTTTTTT	CASSGGAGELFF
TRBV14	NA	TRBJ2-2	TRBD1	TGTGCCAGCAGCCCGCTGGCGGACAGGGTCACCGGGGAGCTGTTTTTT	CASSPLADRVTGELFF
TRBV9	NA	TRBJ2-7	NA	TGTGCCAGCAGCGTAGCGGGGGTGACCTACGAGCAGTACTTC	CASSVAGVTYEQYF
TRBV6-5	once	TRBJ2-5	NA	TGTGCCAGCAGTTACTCCGCAGCCCAAGAGACCCAGTACTTC	CASSYSAAQETQYF
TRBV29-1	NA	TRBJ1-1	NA	TGCAGCGGTCAAACGACAGGTAACACTGAAGCTTTCTTT	CSGQTTGNTEAFF
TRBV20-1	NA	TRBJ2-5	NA	TGCAGTGCGCCGGCACGCGGGACCCAGTACTTC	CSAPARGTQYF
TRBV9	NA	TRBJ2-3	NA	TGTGCCAGCAGCGACTTCACAGATACGCAGTATTTT	CASSDFTDTQYF
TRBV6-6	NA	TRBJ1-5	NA	TGTGCCAGCAGGAGGGATCAGCCCCAGCATTTT	CASRRDQPQHF
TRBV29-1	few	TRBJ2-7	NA	TGCAGCGTTTTTGGGGGCTACGAGCAGTACTTC	CSVFGGYEQYF
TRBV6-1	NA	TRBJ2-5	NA	TGTGCCAGCCTCAGATGGGATAGACAAGAGACCCAGTACTTC	CASLRWDRQETQYF
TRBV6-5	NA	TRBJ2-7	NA	TGTGCCAGCAGTTACTCCCGAGACAGTGCCTACGAGCAGTACTTC	CASSYSRDSAYEQYF
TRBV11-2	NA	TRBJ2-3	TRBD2	TGTGCCAGCAGCCCAGGGAGGGGTACGCAGTATTTT	CASSPGRGTQYF
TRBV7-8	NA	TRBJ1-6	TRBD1	TGTGCCAGCAGCTTACCACCGGGACAGGGGAGTTCACCCCTCCACTTT	CASSLPPGQGSSPLHF
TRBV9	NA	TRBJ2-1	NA	TGTGCCAGCAGCCTCGGGACTCCTTCCTCCTACAATGAGCAGTTCTTC	CASSLGTPSSYNEQFF
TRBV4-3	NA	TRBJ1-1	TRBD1	TGCGCCAGCAGCCGACAGGGGAACACTGAAGCTTTCTTT	CASSRQGNTEAFF
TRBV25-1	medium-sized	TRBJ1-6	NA	TGTGCCAGCAGTGTTGGCAGCTATAATTCACCCCTCCACTTT	CASSVGSYNSPLHF
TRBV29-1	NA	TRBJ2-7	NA	TGCAGCGTATATCAGGGGTACGAGCAGTACTTC	CSVYQGYEQYF
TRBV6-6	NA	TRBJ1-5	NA	TGTGCCAGCAGTTACTGGGGCGGAGTTGAGGATCAGCCCCAGCATTTT	CASSYWGGVEDQPQHF
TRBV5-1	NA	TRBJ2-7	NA	TGCGCCAGCAGCCAACAGGGAGATGGCTACGAGCAGTACTTC	CASSQQGDGYEQYF
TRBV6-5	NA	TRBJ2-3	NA	TGTGCCACCAGTTCGCGGCACTACACAGATACGCAGTATTTT	CATSSRHYTDTQYF
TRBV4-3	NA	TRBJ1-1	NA	TGCGCCAGCAGCCAAGATCGAGGGATCAACACTGAAGCTTTCTTT	CASSQDRGINTEAFF
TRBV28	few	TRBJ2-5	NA	TGTGCCGGAAAGGCACGCGGGGGCGAAGAGACCCAGTACTTC	CAGKARGGEETQYF
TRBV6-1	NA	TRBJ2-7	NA	TGTGCCAGCAGTGAAGTCCGGGGGGCGCGGTACGAGCAGTACTTC	CASSEVRGARYEQYF
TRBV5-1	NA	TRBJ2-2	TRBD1	TGCGCCAGCAGCTCCGGGGACAGGGGCGGGACCGGGGAGCTGTTTTTT	CASSSGDRGGTGELFF
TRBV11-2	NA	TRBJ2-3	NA	TGTGCCAGCAGCTTGGGACACCAACTCACAGATACGCAGTATTTT	CASSLGHQLTDTQYF
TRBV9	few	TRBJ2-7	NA	TGTGCCAGCAGCGTCTATGCGGGTCTCTCCTACGAGCAGTACTTC	CASSVYAGLSYEQYF
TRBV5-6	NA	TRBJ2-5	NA	TGTGCCAGCAGCTTGGCGCAGGGGTCAGGGGAGACCCAGTACTTC	CASSLAQGSGETQYF
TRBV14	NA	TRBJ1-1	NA	TGTGCCAGCAGCCAAGTTATCTGGACTGAAGCTTTCTTT	CASSQVIWTEAFF
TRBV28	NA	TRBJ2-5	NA	TGTGCCAGCAGTTTTGGTCCTCCACAAGAGACCCAGTACTTC	CASSFGPPQETQYF
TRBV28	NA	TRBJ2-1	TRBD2	TGTGCCAGCACTCTCCAGGGACTAGCGTCCTACAATGAGCAGTTCTTC	CASTLQGLASYNEQFF
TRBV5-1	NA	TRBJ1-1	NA	TGCGCCAGCAGCTTGGTCGGAGAACCTGACACTGAAGCTTTCTTT	CASSLVGEPDTEAFF
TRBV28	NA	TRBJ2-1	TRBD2	TGTGCCAGTTGGACTAGTTTAAACTCCTACAATGAGCAGTTCTTC	CASWTSLNSYNEQFF
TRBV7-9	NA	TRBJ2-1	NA	TGTGCCAGCAGCTTATCTGGGACCTCCTACAATGAGCAGTTCTTC	CASSLSGTSYNEQFF
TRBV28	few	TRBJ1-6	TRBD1	TGTGCCAGCAGTTTGCCCCGGGACAGGGGGCGTGGAGGGAATTCACCCCTCCACTTT	CASSLPRDRGRGGNSPLHF
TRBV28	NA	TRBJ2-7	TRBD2	TGTGCCAGCAGTGGGGAGGGCGGCTTCTCCTACGAGCAGTACTTC	CASSGEGGFSYEQYF
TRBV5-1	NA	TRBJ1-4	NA	TGCGCCAGCAGACACGGACAGAGTGCAACTAATGAAAAACTGTTTTTT	CASRHGQSATNEKLFF
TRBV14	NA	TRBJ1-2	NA	TGTGCCAGCAGCCTTTGGGAGACCTATGGCTACACCTTC	CASSLWETYGYTF
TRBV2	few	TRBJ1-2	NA	TGTGCCAGCAGTGCGCGTCAAGAGCACTATGGCTACACCTTC	CASSARQEHYGYTF